This T cell receptor (beta chain) was sequenced in a study of blood T cell repertoires in COVID-19 (dated by TCRdb to 2019 to 2021). With respect to the entire study: Collaborator samples came from the United States, Italy and Spain and covered acute and convalescent phases of COVID-19. The prospective study material was composed of cDNA or gDNA derived from T cells, B-cell-depleted T cells, or PBMCs. Deeply sampled blood TCRbeta repertoires from subjects exposed to, actively infected with, or recovered from COVID-19 were included in the dataset. HLA class I and class II types, where available, came from metadata supplied by the sample provider rather than from assay-based typing. The repertoires were released in a freely available public database intended as a resource for research on the immune response to SARS-CoV-2. Sample metadata almost always included a de-identified subject ID, COVID-19 status, age in years and sex. The samples were drawn from the first 160 participants of the ongoing ImmuneRACE study and from 1,254 subjects provided by 6 global collaborators. The full study reports these points: The quantity of clinical and demographic metadata differed by source and by participant and was supplied without curation.

A remark on this clone: There is no known antigen for this receptor. Base qualities are not recorded, but no much larger clone differs from it by a single base.

TCRbeta CDR3 regions were amplified from genomic DNA by means of the immunoSEQ Assay, a bias-controlled multiplex PCR. The authors' pipeline ran thus. Nucleated cell counts per sample were estimated from amplification of reference gene primers within the assay. To quantify the absolute abundance of each unique TCRbeta CDR3 rearrangement, sequence reads were collapsed and filtered. For each sample, productive Simpson clonality was calculated as the square root of Simpson's diversity index over productive rearrangements. As stored in TCRdb, this immuneACCESS dataset retains in-frame rearrangements with V and J assigned. A fraction of the clones does not appear; measured against another copy, unresolved V genes explain less than half of the discrepancy, and the remainder lacks a known reason. That table gives V, J and clone size, and the DNA gave D and trimming. The sample table shows around 270,000 clones, and around 87% are seen once. About 2.5% of the sample is taken by the ten largest.

Reading from cysteine to phenylalanine, the CDR3 counts 12 amino acids. The sequence is cut down to CDR3 DNA, 36 bases in frame from base 1. V loses 0 bases, J loses 6 bases, and the germline ends lie 9 bases apart. CDR1 is given as GTSNPN and CDR2 as SVGIG, both from the germline V gene (reference sequence). Whole blood was collected in K2EDTA tubes by collaborating institutions according to the institutions' own protocols. For TCRbeta analysis, collaborators shipped samples in one of three forms: frozen whole blood, isolated PBMCs, or DNA extracted from either of those sample types. Recombination joined TRBV30 with TRBJ2-7; no confident D gene assignment can be made. The sequenced sample was peripheral blood. The receptor comes from a woman aged 45-59 years with acute or convalescent COVID-19. The CDR3 sequence is CAWSVEFVEQYF. The DNA is TGTGCCTGGAGTGTTGAGTTCGTCGAGCAGTACTTC. When the CDR3 is completed using the reference TRBV30 and TRBJ2-7 genes on either side, the full variable domain is SQTIHQWPATLVQPVGSPLSLECTVEGTSNPNLYWYRQAAGRGLQLLFYSVGIGQISSEVPQNLSASRPQDRQFILSSKKLLLSDSGFYLCAWSVEFVEQYFGPGTRLTVT.